The subject of this entry is one T cell receptor beta chain. Splitting of each subset's genomic DNA was done evenly across several immunoSEQ plates. Clones were sequenced by immunoSEQ multiplex PCR, and TCRdb holds only the in-frame ones, with some missing. The sample comprises about 1 million clones, about 74% of which are singletons, and about 1.5% rests with the top ten. This specimen comes from a study of shared clonotypes between healthy human individuals. Study in general: The donors, two women and a few men, were aged 18 to 49.

The CDR3 extends over 14 amino acids. CDR1 is SGHRS, CDR2 YFSETQ, per germline. V was cut by 0 bases and J by 2 bases, with 7 bases left in between. Donors were healthy HIV-negative adults without recent acute infections or vaccinations. The clonotype comes from a man between 18 and 29 years old in good health. This chain joins TRBV5-1 and TRBJ2-3; D is unclear. Input material: memory CD4+ T cells sorted from blood. As to subset: CD45RA-negative fraction. CDR3 nucleotide sequence: TGCGCCAGCAGCTTGGAAACTTACACAGATACGCAGTATTTT. Amino acid sequence: CASSLETYTDTQYF.